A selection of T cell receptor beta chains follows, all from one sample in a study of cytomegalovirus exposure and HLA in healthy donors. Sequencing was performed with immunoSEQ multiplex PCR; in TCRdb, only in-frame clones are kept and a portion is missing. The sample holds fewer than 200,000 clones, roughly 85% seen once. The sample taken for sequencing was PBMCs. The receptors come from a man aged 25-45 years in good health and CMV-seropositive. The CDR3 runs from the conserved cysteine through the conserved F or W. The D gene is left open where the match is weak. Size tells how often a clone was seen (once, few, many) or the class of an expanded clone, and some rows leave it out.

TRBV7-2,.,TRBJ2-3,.,TGTGCCAGCAGCTTGGGAGGCGGCCTTTCTCGAGATACGCAGTATTTT,CASSLGGGLSRDTQYF
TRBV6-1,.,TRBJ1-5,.,TGTGCCAGCAGTGAAGCGAGCCCGGATGTCAGGTCCCAGCATTTT,CASSEASPDVRSQHF
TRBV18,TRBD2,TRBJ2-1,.,TGTGCCAGCTCACCACCGGGACTAGCGGGCTCCTACAATGAGCAGTTCTTC,CASSPPGLAGSYNEQFF
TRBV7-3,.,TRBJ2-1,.,TGTGCCAGCAGCTTAGGGCAGGGTGGCAATGAGCAGTTCTTC,CASSLGQGGNEQFF
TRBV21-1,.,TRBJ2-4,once,TGTGCCAGCAGCGAACCGGACATTCAGTACTTC,CASSEPDIQYF
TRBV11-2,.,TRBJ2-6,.,TGTGCCAGCCGAAACAGGGCGCCTGGGGCCAACGTCCTGACTTTC,CASRNRAPGANVLTF
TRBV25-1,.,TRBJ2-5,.,TGTGCCAGCAGACAGGACGTCAAAGAGACCCAGTACTTC,CASRQDVKETQYF
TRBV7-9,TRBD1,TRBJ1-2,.,TGTGCCAGCAGCTTAGAGGACAGGGTGGATGGCTACACCTTC,CASSLEDRVDGYTF
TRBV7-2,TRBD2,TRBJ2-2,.,TGTGCCAGCAGCCCGGGGACTAGCGAGCCCGGGGAGCTGTTTTTT,CASSPGTSEPGELFF
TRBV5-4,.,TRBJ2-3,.,TGTGCCAGCAGCTTTTCTCCCTTTAAGGCGGGGAGGCCCCACACAGATACGCAGTATTTT,CASSFSPFKAGRPHTDTQYF
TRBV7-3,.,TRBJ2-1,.,TGTGCCAGCAGCCAGGGATCTGGGGCGGATGAGCAGTTCTTC,CASSQGSGADEQFF
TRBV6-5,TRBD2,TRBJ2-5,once,TGTGCCAGCAGCGGGACTAGCAGAGAGACCCAGTACTTC,CASSGTSRETQYF
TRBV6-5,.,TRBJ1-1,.,TGTGCCAGCAGCTCCCCGGGACAACTGAACACTGAAGCTTTCTTT,CASSSPGQLNTEAFF